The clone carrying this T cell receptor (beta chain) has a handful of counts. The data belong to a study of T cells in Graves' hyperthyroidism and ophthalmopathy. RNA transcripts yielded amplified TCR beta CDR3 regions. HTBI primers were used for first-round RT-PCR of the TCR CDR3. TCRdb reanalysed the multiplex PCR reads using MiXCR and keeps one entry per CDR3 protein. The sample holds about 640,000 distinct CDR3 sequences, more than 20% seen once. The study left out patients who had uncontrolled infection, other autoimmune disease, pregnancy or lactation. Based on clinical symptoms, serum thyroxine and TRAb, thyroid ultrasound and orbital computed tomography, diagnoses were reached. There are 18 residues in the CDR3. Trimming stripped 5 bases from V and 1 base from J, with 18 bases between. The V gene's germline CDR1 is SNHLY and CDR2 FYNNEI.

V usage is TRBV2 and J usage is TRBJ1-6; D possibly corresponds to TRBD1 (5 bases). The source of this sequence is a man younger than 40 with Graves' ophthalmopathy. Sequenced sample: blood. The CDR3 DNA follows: TGTGCCAGCAGTACCGGGACCGGCCAGGCTTCCTATAATTCACCCCTCCACTTT. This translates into CASSTGTGQASYNSPLHF.